This T cell receptor (beta chain) was observed in a study of CD8+ T cells in alopecia areata (dated by TCRdb to between 2018 and 2020). Broadly, across the study: The treated patients took part in an open-label pilot trial in which moderate-to-severe alopecia areata was treated with oral tofacitinib at 5 to 10 mg twice daily. TCRbeta CDR3 regions were amplified by immunoSEQ multiplex PCR using 35 Vbeta forward and 13 Jbeta reverse primers. On the human side, TCRbeta sequencing was run on scalp tissue and on sorted CD4+ and CD8+ peripheral blood T cells from healthy controls and from alopecia areata patients with either patchy or totalis/universalis disease. In both human patients and the C3H/HeJ mouse model, the study applied high-throughput TCRbeta sequencing to look at T cell clonal expansion in alopecia areata. Scalp clonality was compared among normal scalp (n=4), patchy alopecia areata scalp (n=8), and alopecia totalis/universalis scalp (n=8). Tofacitinib-treated patients had biopsies at baseline and at 4 and 24 weeks of treatment, with a later scalp biopsy in several patients. Patients stayed on tofacitinib for 6 to 18 months and then had 6 months of follow-up off drug so that delayed response and recurrence could be assessed. RNA was extracted with the PAXgene miRNA kit for fixed scalp, the miRNeasy kit for PBMCs, and the RNeasy kit for mouse skin.

Trimming takes 1 base off V and 1 base off J; junction bases not matched to a gene: 12. The germline V gene gives CDR1 as SGHAT and CDR2 as FQNNGV. The CDR3, from cysteine to phenylalanine, totals 18 residues. Only the CDR3 region is kept as DNA, spanning 54 bases read in frame from base 1. The full study reports these points: Compared with mice, TCR sequences shared between patients were less clear, possibly partly because of HLA diversity across the patient population. Scalp TCR repertoire analysis is complicated because resident alphabeta T cells in normal human skin are also sequenced, whereas mouse skin is dominated by gammadelta T cells. Lesional scalp, especially in alopecia totalis/universalis, showed higher clonality and more expanded CD8+ clones than normal scalp, suggesting antigenic drive.

The protocol used for the library was the immunoSEQ multiplex PCR assay. RNA was extracted from all samples and reverse transcribed into cDNA as template for TCR sequencing. First-strand cDNA was synthesized with SuperScript III using a 2:1 mix of oligo-dT and random hexamers. A synthetic immune receptor repertoire was used to gauge amplification bias, and whatever bias remained was removed computationally. As for how the authors treated the data: Raw reads were preprocessed to remove errors, and CDR3 was defined according to IMGT conventions as the region from the conserved cysteine to phenylalanine. Clonality was calculated as 1 minus Shannon entropy normalized by log2 of the number of productive unique TCRs. Scalp TCRbeta sequences were cross-referenced with sorted blood CD4 and CD8 repertoires so that the CD4 or CD8 identity of scalp clones could be inferred. Drawn from immuneACCESS, this table holds only the in-frame rearrangements with V and J called that TCRdb kept. Clones are partly lost; checked studies trace under half to an unresolved V gene and leave the rest unexplained. D and trimming come from the DNA, and the V and J calls and clone size come from that table. The sample yields roughly 180,000 clones; about 63% were counted once. The ten largest clones represent under 2% of the sample.

The sample's time point label is to be understood as: baseline before oral tofacitinib. Peripheral blood and lesional scalp punch biopsies were obtained from patients with alopecia areata. PBMCs were isolated by density centrifugation and stained for CD3, CD4 and CD8, and CD4+ and CD8+ T cells were sorted on a FACSAria. Comments on this clone: It has no known antigen specificity. No base quality values were provided; no much bigger clone lies one nucleotide off.

This receptor was identified in a human donor with alopecia areata. The chain joins TRBV11-2 to TRBJ2-5, and 7 junctional nucleotides match TRBD1. This sample comprised CD4+ T cells sorted from blood, obtained at week 0. The CDR3 loop reads CASSLAPRTGLPQETQYF. The DNA is TGTGCCAGCAGCTTAGCCCCCCGGACAGGCCTACCCCAAGAGACCCAGTACTTC.